The 16 T cell receptor beta chains listed next were all sequenced from one sample in a study of molecular identifiers for immune sequencing clone quantification. TCRdb used MiXCR to reprocess the PCR reads, holding one entry per CDR3 protein. The sample has approximately 35,000 distinct CDR3 sequences; over 15% are singletons. Input material: naive CD8+ T cells from blood, with Jurkat cell RNA spiked in. Described subset: FACS-sorted CD8+CD4-CCR7+CD45RA+ naive T cells. These receptors originate from a human donor in good health. Some libraries in this study had Jurkat cell RNA spiked in.

This clonotype is labeled medium-sized. The rearrangement joins TRBV7-6 to TRBJ2-7; 9 bases align to TRBD2. V shed 1 base, J shed 5 bases, and the junction held 6 bases outside the gene matches. Germline values: CDR1 SGHVS, CDR2 FNYEAQ. There are 15 residues in the CDR3. CDR3 sequence reads: CASSLVSASGNEQYF. The CDR3 nucleotides are TGTGCCAGCAGCTTAGTTTCGGCTAGCGGGAACGAGCAGTACTTC.

This clonotype turned up a few times. The chain carries TRBV15 and TRBJ2-1; TRBD2 is a possible D gene (6 bases). The CDR3 runs to 17 residues. V shed 3 bases and J shed 0 bases, with 15 bases lying between them. The V gene's germline CDR1 is LNHNV and CDR2 YYDKDF (reference sequence). The chain's CDR3 is CATSSDFLGSSYNEQFF. The CDR3, as DNA: TGTGCCACCAGCAGCGACTTCCTCGGGAGCTCCTACAATGAGCAGTTCTTC.

In its sample, this clonotype was seen many times. The chain combines TRBV15 with TRBJ1-5; 7 nucleotides align to TRBD1. This CDR3 spans 17 amino acids. Unmatched junction bases numbered 7, after V lost 2 bases and J lost 0 bases. Per germline, CDR1 LNHNV and CDR2 YYDKDF (reference sequence). CDR3 loop: CATSRRGTELSNQPQHF. As DNA, the CDR3 is TGTGCCACCAGCAGAAGGGGGACAGAACTTAGCAATCAGCCCCAGCATTTT. The whole variable domain, filled in from reference TRBV15 and TRBJ1-5, reads DAMVIQNPRYQVTQFGKPVTLSCSQTLNHNVMYWYQQKSSQAPKLLFHYYDKDFNNEADTPDNFQSRRPNTSFCFLDIRSPGLGDTAMYLCATSRRGTELSNQPQHFGDGTRLSIL.

The chain joins TRBV6-1 to TRBJ2-1, with unresolved D. Germline V gives CDR1 MNHNS, CDR2 SASEGT. The CDR3 is 17 amino acids. V was cut by 0 bases and J by 7 bases, with 19 bases left in between. The CDR3 DNA reads as TGTGCCAGCAGTGAAGCAGTCCCTACCTCTTCCAAGAATGAGCAGTTCTTC. Amino acid sequence: CASSEAVPTSSKNEQFF.

This clonotype was counted only a few times. A single base separates this from a much larger clone, so it may be a read error. This chain joins TRBV7-9 and TRBJ2-7, with 9 bases lining up with TRBD1. Looked up from germline, CDR1 is SEHNR and CDR2 is FQNEAQ (reference sequence). This CDR3 contains 16 residues. Trimming at V came to 4 bases and at J to 5 bases, leaving 12 bases not matched to a gene. The CDR3 loop is CASSSRTGDNVHEQYF. The CDR3 DNA is TGTGCCAGCAGCTCCCGGACAGGGGACAACGTGCACGAGCAGTACTTC.

At least ten counts were recorded for this clonotype. This chain uses TRBV4-1 with TRBJ2-7, with 8 bases fitting TRBD2. This CDR3 region has 11 residues. Germline loops: CDR1 MGHRA, CDR2 YSYEKL. V shed 8 bases and J 6 bases; nucleotides not matched to a gene: 3. CDR3 nucleotides: TGCGCCAGCCGGCGGGGGGCCGAGCAGTACTTC. Protein sequence: CASRRGAEQYF.

The rearrangement links TRBV5-1 to TRBJ2-7, with D perhaps being TRBD1 or TRBD2 (5 bases each). The CDR3 is 18 amino acids. V was pared by 4 bases and J by 4 bases, with 27 bases between. Germline CDR1 reads SGHRS; CDR2 reads YFSETQ. This CDR3 is CASSTRAGYSRVGYEQYF. The CDR3 bases are TGCGCCAGCAGCACGAGGGCAGGGTACTCCAGGGTCGGTTACGAGCAGTACTTC.

The CDR3 coding sequence is TGTGCCAGCCGCCAGGGGTCCTACGAGCAGTACTTC. Encoded protein: CASRQGSYEQYF. This rearrangement joins TRBV27 to TRBJ2-7; D is possibly TRBD1 (6 bases). The CDR3 contains 12 residues. Germline assignment: CDR1 MNHEY and CDR2 SMNVEV (reference sequence). V lost 8 bases, J lost 1 base, and 9 bases lay in between.

This clonotype occurred many times. V usage is TRBV4-3 and J usage is TRBJ2-1; 13 bases match TRBD2. J gave up 8 bases and V 0 bases, and 7 bases lay outside the gene matches. The CDR3 runs to 17 residues. Germline V gene lookup returns CDR1 LGHNA and CDR2 YSLEER. The CDR3 sequence: CASSQDRGTSGEYEQFF. CDR3 bases: TGCGCCAGCAGCCAAGATCGGGGGACTAGCGGGGAATATGAGCAGTTCTTC.

In this sample, this clonotype turned up a few times. The V gene is TRBV20-1, the J gene TRBJ2-5; possible D gene TRBD1, 8 bases. Trimming pared 4 bases from V and 2 bases from J, leaving 17 bases between. The CDR3 length is 15 residues. Per germline, CDR1 DFQATT and CDR2 SNEGSKA (reference sequence). The CDR3 protein is CSAKAQGGLQETQYF. CDR3 nucleotide sequence: TGCAGTGCTAAAGCACAGGGGGGGCTACAAGAGACCCAGTACTTC.

The sample holds a few counts of this clonotype. The chain couples TRBV7-9 to TRBJ2-4, with D perhaps TRBD2 (5 bases). CDR1 SEHNR and CDR2 FQNEAQ come from the germline V gene (reference sequence). This CDR3 comprises 16 residues. V lost 5 bases, J lost 2 bases, and 16 bases lay in between. The CDR3 nucleotides are TGTGCCAGCAGCAACGTTCGGGGTTCATCCAAAAACATTCAGTACTTC. It is translated as CASSNVRGSSKNIQYF.

As concerns this clonotype: A much larger clone sits a single nucleotide away, making a read error possible. The chain carries TRBV19 and TRBJ2-7; 9 nucleotides agree with TRBD1. This CDR3 spans 14 amino acids. Germline-derived CDR1 and CDR2 are LNHDA and SQIVND (reference sequence). The CDR3 is CAGSKWDRDDEQYF. In DNA form, the CDR3 reads TGTGCCGGTAGTAAATGGGACAGGGACGACGAGCAGTACTTC. The full variable domain, with the rest looked up from reference TRBV19 and TRBJ2-7, is DGGITQSPKYLFRKEGQNVTLSCEQNLNHDAMYWYRQDPGQGLRLIYYSQIVNDFQKGDIAEGYSVSREKKESFPLTVTSAQKNPTAFYLCAGSKWDRDDEQYFGPGTRLTVT.

This clonotype was seen many times. The rearrangement uses TRBV19 and TRBJ2-3, with a tentative D call TRBD1 (6 bases). The germline V and J ends were trimmed by 6 bases and 0 bases, with 13 bases remaining between them. The CDR3 is 15 residues long. Germline lookup yields CDR1 LNHDA and CDR2 SQIVND (reference sequence). CDR3 sequence reads: CASSVGGHSTDTQYF. The CDR3 coding sequence is TGTGCCAGTAGCGTAGGGGGACATAGCACAGATACGCAGTATTTT.

This clonotype was counted ten times or more. CDR3: CASSEVRIKGGSNTEAFF. The CDR3 region has the DNA TGTGCCAGCAGTGAGGTTCGGATTAAGGGGGGGAGTAACACTGAAGCTTTCTTT. The chain carries TRBV27 and TRBJ1-1, with D possibly matching TRBD1 (6 bases). The CDR3 totals 18 residues. V gave up 5 bases and J gave up 2 bases, with 24 bases separating them. Per the germline V gene, CDR1 is MNHEY and CDR2 is SMNVEV (reference sequence).

This clonotype appeared a single time. A much more abundant neighbour one base away suggests this may be a read error. This chain connects TRBV7-2 to TRBJ2-7; D is possibly TRBD2 (5 bases). Germline CDR1 and CDR2: SGHTA and FQGNSA. The CDR3 is made up of 15 amino acids. Trimming took off 8 bases at V and 0 bases at J, with 17 bases between the two ends. CDR3 loop: CASGSRPGDSYEQYF. CDR3 sequence (DNA): TGTGCCAGCGGCTCCCGGCCCGGGGACTCCTACGAGCAGTACTTC.

This clonotype appeared many times. J is TRBJ2-5 and V is TRBV7-6; 7 bases line up with TRBD2. Germline CDR1 is SGHVS and CDR2 is FNYEAQ. V lost 5 bases and J lost 2; bases outside the gene matches: 14. This CDR3 comprises 17 residues. The CDR3 spells CASSTWLGEGIQETQYF. CDR3 nucleotide sequence: TGTGCCAGCAGCACGTGGCTCGGGGAGGGGATACAAGAGACCCAGTACTTC. The full variable domain, completed using reference TRBV7-6 and TRBJ2-5, is GAGVSQSPRYKVTKRGQDVALRCDPISGHVSLYWYRQALGQGPEFLTYFNYEAQQDKSGLPNDRFSAERPEGSISTLTIQRTEQRDSAMYRCASSTWLGEGIQETQYFGPGTRLLVL.